These 32 T cell receptor beta chains were all obtained from the same sample, sequenced in a study of vaccination and CD4 T cells after COVID-19. Their recognized antigens are unknown. Treatment: roughly 10-day PBMC culture with coronavirus spike peptide pools or control peptides (ViraFEST assay). With the Oncomine TCR Beta short-read assay, DNA from cultured CD4+ T cells was sequenced. Via MiXCR, TCRdb re-called the PCR reads, giving one row per CDR3 protein. Of about 10,000 distinct CDR3 sequences in the sample, 65% were seen once. Sequencing used CD4+ T cells from blood, cultured in vitro, obtained before SARS-CoV-2 vaccination. The receptors derive from a human donor who had recovered from COVID-19.

The chain is built from TRBV27 and TRBJ1-6; 7 positions match TRBD1. CDR1 is MNHEY, CDR2 SMNVEV, per germline (reference sequence). Germline trimming cut 4 bases from V and 0 bases from J; bases unmatched to any gene: 3. The CDR3 is 16 residues long. The CDR3: CASSSRQGSYNSPLHF. In nucleotides, the CDR3 is TGTGCCAGCAGTTCTAGACAGGGCTCCTATAATTCACCCCTCCACTTT.

The rearrangement uses TRBV24-1 and TRBJ2-5; D unclear. CDR3 length: 15 residues. In germline, CDR1 is KGHDR, CDR2 SFDVKD. Between the trimmed V and J ends, which lost 3 bases and 3 bases, there was a span of 13 bases. In nucleotides, the CDR3 is TGTGCCACCAGTGATACTCCCCCCGGCAAAGAGACCCAGTACTTC. This codes for CATSDTPPGKETQYF.

The V call is TRBV6-5, the J call TRBJ1-5; no clear D. Between the trimmed V and J ends, which lost 0 bases and 3 bases, there was a span of 9 bases. Germline V gene lookup returns CDR1 MNHEY and CDR2 SVGAGI. This CDR3 is 15 amino acids long. The CDR3 loop is CASSYSAHSNQPQHF. The CDR3 DNA sequence: TGTGCCAGCAGTTACTCGGCGCATTCCAATCAGCCCCAGCATTTT.

CDR3 protein: CASSLTSGRPPGELFF. CDR3 coding DNA: TGTGCCAGCAGCTTAACCAGCGGGAGACCGCCCGGGGAGCTGTTTTTT. The chain is built from TRBV7-3 and TRBJ2-2; 8 nucleotides agree with TRBD2. CDR3 length: 16 amino acids. V shed 0 bases and J 6 bases; nucleotides not matched to a gene: 6. Germline V CDR1 and CDR2: SGHTA, FQGTGA.

The chain has TRBV7-9 and TRBJ2-1, with 11 bases lining up with TRBD2. The germline V gene encodes CDR1 SEHNR and CDR2 FQNEAQ (reference sequence). The CDR3 length is 15 residues. With V trimmed by 0 bases and J by 14 bases, 9 bases remained unmatched. CDR3 residues: CASSLAIAGGPDEFF. As DNA, the CDR3 is TGTGCCAGCAGCTTAGCTATAGCGGGAGGGCCTGATGAGTTCTTC.

In DNA, the CDR3 is TGTGCCAGCAGGTGGGATCGGAACACTGAAGCTTTCTTT. This encodes CASRWDRNTEAFF. This rearrangement joins TRBV7-3 to TRBJ1-1; D is uncertain. V lost 6 bases to trimming and J lost 1 base, with 9 bases between them. Germline CDR1 and CDR2: SGHTA and FQGTGA. The CDR3 has 13 residues.

J is TRBJ2-5 and V is TRBV10-3; TRBD2 agrees at 13 bases. The CDR3 has 15 residues. Germline values: CDR1 ENHRY, CDR2 SYGVKD. Losses at the gene ends were 3 bases for V and 5 bases for J; bases not matched to a gene: 3. This chain's CDR3 is CAISDGLAGAETQYF. Written as DNA, the CDR3 is TGTGCCATCAGTGACGGACTAGCGGGGGCGGAGACCCAGTACTTC.

The rearrangement joins TRBV5-1 to TRBJ1-1, with D maybe TRBD1 (6 bases). Trimming left V 4 bases short and J 5 bases short, with 12 bases between. The germline gives CDR1 SGHRS, CDR2 YFSETQ. This CDR3 spans 13 amino acids. CDR3 sequence reads: CASSLQGGTEAFF. CDR3 nucleotide sequence: TGCGCCAGCAGCCTACAGGGAGGGACTGAAGCTTTCTTT.

The chain has TRBV18 and TRBJ2-7; 12 bases align to TRBD2. The V gene end was trimmed by 5 bases and the J gene end by 4 bases; junction bases not matched to a gene: 15. Germline CDR1 and CDR2: KGHSH and LQKENI. This CDR3 region has 18 residues. CDR3 DNA sequence: TGTGCCAGCTCAGGGACAGGGCCCACTAGCGGGAGGCAGTACGAGCAGTACTTC. It specifies CASSGTGPTSGRQYEQYF.

For the CDR3, the DNA is TGCAGTGCTAAGACGGTGAACTATGGCTACACCTTC. Protein: CSAKTVNYGYTF. J is TRBJ1-2 and V is TRBV20-1; D not certain. V was cut by 4 bases and J by 2 bases, with 8 bases left in between. The germline V gene encodes CDR1 DFQATT and CDR2 SNEGSKA (reference sequence). The CDR3 runs to 12 residues.

This rearrangement joins TRBV28 to TRBJ2-1; possibly TRBD1 or TRBD2 for D (5 bases each). CDR3 length: 13 amino acids. Germline CDR1 MDHEN, CDR2 SYDVKM. V shed 7 bases and J shed 15 bases, with 22 bases lying between them. CDR3 DNA: TGTGCCAGCACCTTAAAACTCGGGGCCCGTGCGTTCTTC. It is translated as CASTLKLGARAFF.

V is TRBV20-1 and J is TRBJ1-6; 7 bases are shared with TRBD1. CDR1 and CDR2 from the germline V gene are DFQATT and SNEGSKA (reference sequence). The CDR3 spans 13 residues. V lost 4 bases, J lost 7 bases, and 4 bases stayed unmatched. The CDR3 DNA sequence: TGCAGTGCTACGGGACAGTCAAATTCACCCCTCCACTTT. Its protein is CSATGQSNSPLHF.

This clonotype was detected only once. This rearrangement joins TRBV7-7 to TRBJ1-4; D possibly corresponds to TRBD1 (6 bases). Germline CDR1 SSHAT, CDR2 FNYEAQ (reference sequence). V lost 0 bases, J lost 3 bases, and 8 bases lay in between. The CDR3 is made up of 15 amino acids. The CDR3 protein is CASSLAQGPNEKLFF. CDR3 bases: TGTGCCAGCAGCTTAGCACAGGGACCTAATGAAAAACTGTTTTTT.

The V call is TRBV20-1, the J call TRBJ1-6, with a tentative D call TRBD1 (5 bases). Germline lookup yields CDR1 DFQATT and CDR2 SNEGSKA (reference sequence). V gave up 6 bases and J gave up 10 bases, with 22 bases separating them. This CDR3 comprises 15 residues. The DNA for the CDR3 is TGCAGTGCGGACCGCCTCAGGGTGGTTGAGTCACCCCTCCACTTT. It encodes CSADRLRVVESPLHF.

This clonotype was seen a few times. The V call is TRBV20-1, the J call TRBJ1-2; 7 nucleotides line up with TRBD1. The germline CDR1 and CDR2 sequences are DFQATT and SNEGSKA (reference sequence). Trimming removed 3 bases from V and 8 bases from J; junction bases left unmatched: 30. This CDR3 comprises 20 residues. CDR3 sequence reads: CSASYPPKPETGMNTDGYTF. The CDR3 coding sequence is TGCAGTGCTAGTTACCCCCCGAAGCCAGAGACAGGGATGAATACGGACGGCTACACCTTC.

J is TRBJ1-2 and V is TRBV12-3 or TRBV12-4; possible D gene TRBD1, 5 bases. Trimming pared 0 bases from V and 8 bases from J, leaving 10 bases between. This CDR3 comprises 13 residues. The CDR3 loop reads CASSLATGRGYTF. CDR3 in DNA: TGTGCCAGCAGTTTAGCAACAGGAAGAGGCTACACCTTC.

This clonotype was seen more than once but under ten times. The J gene is TRBJ1-1, the V gene TRBV20-1, with 9 positions matching TRBD1. Looked up from germline, CDR1 is DFQATT and CDR2 is SNEGSKA (reference sequence). V shed 5 bases, J shed 1 base, and the junction held 2 bases outside the gene matches. The CDR3 runs to 13 residues. The CDR3 is CSAGDRANTEAFF. The CDR3 DNA reads TGCAGTGCTGGGGACAGGGCGAACACTGAAGCTTTCTTT.

This clonotype was detected a few times. CDR3 sequence reads: CASRHLPGQLGVLGYGYTF. CDR3 coding DNA: TGTGCCAGCAGGCACCTACCGGGACAGCTGGGGGTTTTAGGCTATGGCTACACCTTC. The chain employs TRBV6-1 and TRBJ1-2, with 7 bases that match TRBD1. The V segment lost 6 bases and the J segment 4 bases; nucleotides outside the gene matches: 23. The CDR3 extends over 19 amino acids. Germline V gene sequence: CDR1 MNHNS, CDR2 SASEGT.

The chain is built from TRBV10-3 and TRBJ1-4; 9 bases match TRBD1. There are 15 residues in the CDR3. Germline CDR1 reads ENHRY; CDR2 reads SYGVKD. V was clipped by 0 bases and J by 10 bases; unmatched bases: 6. The CDR3 spells CAISESRQGDGKLFF. CDR3 nucleotides: TGTGCCATCAGTGAGTCGAGACAGGGGGATGGAAAACTGTTTTTT.

This chain uses TRBV6-1 with TRBJ2-1; TRBD2 aligns across 11 bases. This CDR3 has 17 residues. Germline values: CDR1 MNHNS, CDR2 SASEGT. V was pared by 7 bases and J by 6 bases, with 14 bases of the junction left unmatched. CDR3: CASILLAGDFWANEQFF. CDR3 DNA: TGTGCCAGCATCCTACTAGCGGGAGATTTCTGGGCCAATGAGCAGTTCTTC.

The rearrangement uses TRBV19 and TRBJ2-3; 8 positions match TRBD2. This CDR3 region has 14 residues. Germline trimming cut 3 bases from V and 4 bases from J; bases unmatched to any gene: 3. The germline V gene encodes CDR1 LNHDA and CDR2 SQIVND (reference sequence). The CDR3 coding sequence is TGTGCCAGTAGTATTCAGCGGGAGCCAGATACGCAGTATTTT. Translating it yields CASSIQREPDTQYF. Combining the CDR3 with reference TRBV19 and TRBJ2-3 gives the whole variable domain DGGITQSPKYLFRKEGQNVTLSCEQNLNHDAMYWYRQDPGQGLRLIYYSQIVNDFQKGDIAEGYSVSREKKESFPLTVTSAQKNPTAFYLCASSIQREPDTQYFGPGTRLTVL.

The V and J genes are TRBV7-3 and TRBJ2-3, with D uncertain. The CDR3 is 13 residues long. The V end lost 6 bases, the J end lost 2 bases, and 9 bases lay between the germline ends. Germline V gives CDR1 SGHTA, CDR2 FQGTGA. As DNA, the CDR3 is TGTGCCAGCAGGCGAACAAACACAGATACGCAGTATTTT. Amino acid sequence: CASRRTNTDTQYF.

The CDR3: CASSRVGRGETQYF. The CDR3 DNA sequence: TGTGCCAGCAGCCGGGTCGGGCGCGGAGAGACCCAGTACTTC. The chain joins TRBV6-2 or TRBV6-3 to TRBJ2-5; D not resolved. Trimming took off 6 bases at V and 4 bases at J, with 15 bases between the two ends. The CDR3 totals 14 residues. The germline V gene has CDR1 MNHEY and CDR2 SVGEGT.

This clonotype appeared once. The chain carries TRBV27 and TRBJ2-3, with TRBD2 matching 8 bases. Trimming cost V 6 bases and J 4 bases; bases outside gene matches: 9. There are 15 residues in the CDR3. Germline lookup yields CDR1 MNHEY and CDR2 SMNVEV (reference sequence). The CDR3 loop reads CASRQPAGAADTQYF. The CDR3 nucleotides read TGTGCCAGCAGACAACCAGCGGGAGCGGCAGATACGCAGTATTTT.

The genes are TRBV12-3 or TRBV12-4 and TRBJ1-5; no reliable D call. This CDR3 contains 15 residues. Trimming left V 2 bases short and J 3 bases short, with 11 bases between. Here the CDR3 DNA reads TGTGCCAGCAGTTTAAGCGGGCCCAACAATCAGCCCCAGCATTTT. Protein product: CASSLSGPNNQPQHF.

The rearrangement uses TRBV2 and TRBJ1-1; maybe TRBD1 (5 bases). Germline lookup yields CDR1 SNHLY and CDR2 FYNNEI. This CDR3 has 12 amino acids. Trimming stripped 7 bases from V and 1 base from J, with 7 bases between. CDR3 DNA: TGTGCCAGCAAGACAGCGAACACTGAAGCTTTCTTT. This gives the protein CASKTANTEAFF.

This rearrangement joins TRBV28 to TRBJ1-1; 8 nucleotides match TRBD1. Germline values: CDR1 MDHEN, CDR2 SYDVKM. V gave up 3 bases and J gave up 4 bases; unmatched junction bases: 7. The CDR3 length is 15 residues. The CDR3 is CASSFDDRGSTEAFF. In DNA form, the CDR3 reads TGTGCCAGCAGTTTTGACGACAGGGGTAGCACTGAAGCTTTCTTT.

Only a few counts were recorded for this clonotype. The chain joins TRBV15 to TRBJ2-5; D is possibly TRBD2 (6 bases). The CDR3 is made up of 18 amino acids. CDR1 is LNHNV and CDR2 is YYDKDF in the germline V gene (reference sequence). Trimming pared 3 bases from V and 5 bases from J, leaving 25 bases between. The CDR3 protein is CATSSTREVAGLGETQYF. The CDR3 bases are TGTGCCACCAGCAGTACGCGCGAGGTGGCGGGACTCGGGGAGACCCAGTACTTC.

The chain is built from TRBV7-9 and TRBJ2-2; TRBD1 agrees at 11 bases. This CDR3 comprises 16 residues. The V gene end was trimmed by 0 bases and the J gene end by 4 bases; junction bases not matched to a gene: 1. Germline V CDR1 and CDR2: SEHNR, FQNEAQ (reference sequence). The CDR3 DNA follows: TGTGCCAGCAGCTTAGCGGACAGGGGGCTCACCGGGGAGCTGTTTTTT. This encodes CASSLADRGLTGELFF.

The J gene is TRBJ1-3, the V gene TRBV6-1; a possible D gene is TRBD1 (5 bases). Trimming removed 3 bases from V and 5 bases from J, with 11 bases in between. This CDR3 spans 14 amino acids. Germline CDR1 is MNHNS and CDR2 is SASEGT. This chain's CDR3 is CASSEVGGRNTIYF. The CDR3 coding sequence is TGTGCCAGCAGTGAGGTGGGGGGAAGAAACACCATATATTTT.

The chain uses TRBV6-5 and TRBJ1-2; the D is unclear. Trimming shortened V by 2 bases and J by 3 bases, and 7 bases separated the two germline ends. The CDR3 is 13 residues long. Looked up from germline, CDR1 is MNHEY and CDR2 is SVGAGI. CDR3 amino acids: CASSYGRDYGYTF. CDR3 sequence (DNA): TGTGCCAGCAGTTACGGGAGAGACTATGGCTACACCTTC.

The chain is built from TRBV6-1 and TRBJ2-7, with 11 bases aligning to TRBD2. J gave up 5 bases and V 6 bases, and 9 bases lay outside the gene matches. The CDR3 is 15 residues long. In germline, CDR1 is MNHNS, CDR2 SASEGT. The CDR3 DNA reads TGTGCCAGCAGCGGGATAGCGGGAGGGCACCACGAGCAGTACTTC. The encoded protein is CASSGIAGGHHEQYF.